Shown below are 5 T cell receptor beta chains from a single sample sequenced in a study of a mutant IDH1 vaccine in newly diagnosed glioma. Here immunoSEQ multiplex PCR was the method, and the copy in TCRdb shows in-frame clones only, minus some. The repertoire includes 70,000 or so clones, around 87% of them detected once, and 1.5% to 2.5% sits in the top ten. These receptors have no known antigen. Time point meaning: week 35, safety follow-up. All doses held 300 ug of mutant IDH1 20-mer peptide, with topical imiquimod. Sequences were derived from PBMCs, sampled from a glioma patient whose treatment included an IDH1 peptide vaccine. Source of these receptors: a man aged 25 to 45 with glioma.

The CDR3 DNA sequence: TGTGCCAGTAGTATCAGGACAGGGCGCGCCTACGAGCAGTACTTC. Translating gives CASSIRTGRAYEQYF. This chain joins TRBV19 and TRBJ2-7; 8 nucleotides match TRBD1. This CDR3 spans 15 amino acids. Per the germline V gene, CDR1 is LNHDA and CDR2 is SQIVND (reference sequence). Trimming at V came to 3 bases and at J to 2 bases, leaving 6 bases not matched to a gene.

J is TRBJ2-7 and V is TRBV6-6; D gene ambiguous. The germline V and J ends were trimmed by 6 bases and 5 bases, with 11 bases remaining between them. The CDR3 totals 12 residues. The germline V gene has CDR1 MNHNY and CDR2 SVGAGI (reference sequence). The CDR3 spells CASRVNPNEQYF. The CDR3 DNA follows: TGTGCCAGCAGAGTTAACCCCAACGAGCAGTACTTC.

The rearrangement joins TRBV19 to TRBJ2-2, with 9 bases matching TRBD1. The CDR3 is 16 residues long. Looked up from germline, CDR1 is LNHDA and CDR2 is SQIVND (reference sequence). With V trimmed by 5 bases and J by 6 bases, 10 bases remained unmatched. The CDR3 bases are TGTGCCAGTAGTCCGCTGGACAGGGGTACGTCCGGGGAGCTGTTTTTT. This sequence encodes CASSPLDRGTSGELFF.

The chain carries TRBV19 and TRBJ2-1; 11 bases match TRBD2. The CDR3 runs to 19 residues. The ends lost 6 bases at V and 0 bases at J; junction bases unmatched: 13. Germline values: CDR1 LNHDA, CDR2 SQIVND (reference sequence). CDR3 sequence: CASSRIRGTSGSSYNEQFF. The CDR3 coding sequence is TGTGCCAGTAGCAGAATCCGAGGGACTAGCGGTAGCTCCTACAATGAGCAGTTCTTC.

V usage is TRBV19 and J usage is TRBJ1-6; D not resolved. Between the trimmed V and J ends, which lost 6 bases and 7 bases, there was a span of 22 bases. This CDR3 has 17 amino acids. Germline CDR1 LNHDA, CDR2 SQIVND (reference sequence). CDR3 nucleotides: TGTGCCAGTAGCGAAACTAGGACGGATTCAATAAATTCACCCCTCCACTTT. Encoded protein: CASSETRTDSINSPLHF.